This T cell receptor beta chain derives from a study of T cell repertoires in cytomegalovirus infection. Study information: The authors used CMV epitopes that were HLA-C-restricted (recently identified) and HLA-B-restricted (well studied). Indications came from public TCR beta signatures; they pointed to CMV infection and to a matching HLA type.

Study-wide findings and caveats: The response measured ex vivo was dominated by TCR beta clonotypes (HLA-C-restricted and CMV-specific).

TCRdb processed the reads anew with MiXCR; each CDR3 protein has one entry. The sample carries approximately 83,000 distinct CDR3 sequences, about 24% recorded once. From germline, CDR1 is SGHTA and CDR2 FQGNSA. This CDR3 is 15 amino acids long. Trimming removed 3 bases at V and 3 bases at J, with 11 bases between. The sample holds many counts of this clonotype. The target antigen is unknown. Specimen: CD8+ T cells from cultured PBMCs, collected from culture after CMV antigen stimulation. This receptor was obtained from a human donor in good health (CMV status not recorded). Some clones in this sample may be carry-over from other donors' samples. The genes are TRBV7-2 and TRBJ2-2, with D maybe TRBD1 (6 bases). Here the CDR3 DNA reads TGTGCCAGCAGCTTCCCGGGACACTACACCGGGGAGCTGTTTTTT. It codes for CASSFPGHYTGELFF.